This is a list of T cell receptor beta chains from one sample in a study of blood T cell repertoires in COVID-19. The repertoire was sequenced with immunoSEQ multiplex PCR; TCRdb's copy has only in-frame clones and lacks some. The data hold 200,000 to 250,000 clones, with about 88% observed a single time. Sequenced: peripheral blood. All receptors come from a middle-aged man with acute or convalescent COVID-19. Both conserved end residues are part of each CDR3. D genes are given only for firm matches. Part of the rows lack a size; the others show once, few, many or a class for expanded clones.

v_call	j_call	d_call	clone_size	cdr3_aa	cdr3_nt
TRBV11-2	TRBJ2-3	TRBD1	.	CASSFLLDTGGADTQYF	TGTGCCAGCAGCTTCCTTTTGGACACAGGGGGCGCAGATACGCAGTATTTT
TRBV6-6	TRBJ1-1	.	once	CASIRGNEHEAFF	TGTGCCAGCATACGGGGAAACGAACACGAAGCTTTCTTT
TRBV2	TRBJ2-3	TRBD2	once	CASSEVGLAGSQDTQYF	TGTGCCAGCAGTGAAGTCGGGCTAGCGGGGTCCCAGGATACGCAGTATTTT
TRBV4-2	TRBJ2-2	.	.	CASSQEWGTTTGELFF	TGTGCCAGCAGCCAAGAGTGGGGCACTACCACCGGGGAGCTGTTTTTT
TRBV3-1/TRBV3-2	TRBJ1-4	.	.	CASSHFGSEKLFF	TGTGCCAGCAGCCATTTCGGTTCGGAAAAACTGTTTTTT
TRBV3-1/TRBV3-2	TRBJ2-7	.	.	CASSTGPGGVKGYEQYF	TGTGCCAGCAGCACGGGTCCAGGCGGGGTAAAGGGCTACGAGCAGTACTTC
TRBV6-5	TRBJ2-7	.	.	CASKTLNSYEQYF	TGTGCCAGCAAGACACTTAACTCCTACGAGCAGTACTTC
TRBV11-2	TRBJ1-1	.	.	CASSLDGGWAEAFF	TGTGCCAGCAGCTTAGACGGGGGATGGGCTGAAGCTTTCTTT
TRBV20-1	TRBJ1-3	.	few	CSASGPSGNTIYF	TGCAGTGCTAGTGGGCCAAGTGGAAACACCATATATTTT
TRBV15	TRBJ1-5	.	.	CATSRDRQYSNQPQHF	TGTGCCACCAGCAGAGATAGACAGTATAGCAATCAGCCCCAGCATTTT
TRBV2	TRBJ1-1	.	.	CASSKDIIGRTEAFF	TGTGCCAGCTCTAAGGACATCATAGGGAGGACTGAAGCTTTCTTT
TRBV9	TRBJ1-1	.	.	CAGSAGVQAYYSTEAFF	TGTGCCGGCAGCGCGGGAGTTCAGGCATACTACTCCACTGAAGCTTTCTTT
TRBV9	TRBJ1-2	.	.	CASSSYRGYTF	TGTGCCAGCAGCTCGTACAGAGGCTACACCTTC
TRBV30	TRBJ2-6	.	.	CAWSSGAGANVLTF	TGTGCCTGGAGTTCAGGGGCAGGGGCCAACGTCCTGACTTTC
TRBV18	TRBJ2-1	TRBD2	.	CASTGGGNEQFF	TGTGCCAGCACTGGGGGGGGCAATGAGCAGTTCTTC
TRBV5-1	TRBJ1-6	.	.	CASSLNTGNNSPLHF	TGCGCCAGCAGCTTGAACACAGGGAATAATTCACCCCTCCACTTT
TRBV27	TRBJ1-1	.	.	CASLRSLNTEAFF	TGTGCCAGCCTGCGGAGCCTGAACACTGAAGCTTTCTTT
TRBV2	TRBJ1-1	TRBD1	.	CASRQQGWTEAFF	TGTGCCAGCAGACAACAGGGGTGGACTGAAGCTTTCTTT
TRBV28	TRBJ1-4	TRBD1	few	CASSLMTGGNEKLFF	TGTGCCAGCAGTTTAATGACAGGGGGCAATGAAAAACTGTTTTTT
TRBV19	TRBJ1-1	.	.	CASSISGGGMNTEAFF	TGTGCCAGTAGTATCTCGGGAGGCGGGATGAACACTGAAGCTTTCTTT
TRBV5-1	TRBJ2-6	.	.	CASSSAAGALGANVLTF	TGCGCCAGCAGCTCCGCGGCAGGGGCGCTTGGGGCCAACGTCCTGACTTTC
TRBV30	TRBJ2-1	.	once	CAWSKDTYNEQFF	TGTGCCTGGAGTAAGGACACCTACAATGAGCAGTTCTTC
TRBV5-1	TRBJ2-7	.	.	CASSLVPTSSYEQYF	TGCGCCAGCAGCTTGGTCCCGACTAGCTCCTACGAGCAGTACTTC
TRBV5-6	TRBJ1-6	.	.	CASSLGQINSPLHF	TGTGCCAGCAGCTTGGGACAGATTAATTCACCCCTCCACTTT
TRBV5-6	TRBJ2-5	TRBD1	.	CASSPDRVLSETQYF	TGTGCCAGCAGCCCAGACAGGGTATTGTCAGAGACCCAGTACTTC
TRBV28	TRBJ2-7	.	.	CASSFSLAVEQYF	TGTGCCAGCAGTTTTTCCTTGGCCGTCGAGCAGTACTTC
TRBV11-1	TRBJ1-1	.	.	CASSFAGGITEAFF	TGTGCCAGCAGCTTTGCTGGGGGGATCACTGAAGCTTTCTTT
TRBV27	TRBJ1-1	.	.	CASHTGNTEAFF	TGTGCCAGCCACACAGGGAACACTGAAGCTTTCTTT
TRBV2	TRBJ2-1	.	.	CASSGLRHNEQFF	TGTGCCAGCAGTGGACTACGTCACAATGAGCAGTTCTTC
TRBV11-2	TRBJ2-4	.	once	CASSLTQGLAKNIQYF	TGTGCCAGCAGCTTAACGCAGGGATTAGCCAAAAACATTCAGTACTTC
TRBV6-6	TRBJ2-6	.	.	CASSQQGSGANVLTF	TGTGCCAGCAGTCAACAGGGCTCTGGGGCCAACGTCCTGACTTTC
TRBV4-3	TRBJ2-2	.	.	CASSQVAARNTGELFF	TGCGCCAGCAGCCAAGTGGCGGCCAGAAACACCGGGGAGCTGTTTTTT
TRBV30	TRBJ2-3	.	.	CARGGQGEDTQYF	TGTGCAAGGGGGGGGCAGGGTGAAGATACGCAGTATTTT
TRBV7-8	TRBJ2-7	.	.	CASSLGENEQYF	TGTGCCAGCAGCTTAGGCGAGAACGAGCAGTACTTC
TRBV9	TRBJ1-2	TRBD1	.	CASSPRTGVYGYTF	TGTGCCAGCAGCCCCCGGACAGGGGTCTATGGCTACACCTTC
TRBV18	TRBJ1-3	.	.	CASSPFRGTHSGNTIYF	TGTGCCAGCTCACCATTCAGGGGAACCCACTCTGGAAACACCATATATTTT
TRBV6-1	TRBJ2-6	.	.	CASSDILPGLLSSGANVLTF	TGTGCCAGCAGTGATATACTCCCGGGACTTCTAAGCTCTGGGGCCAACGTCCTGACTTTC
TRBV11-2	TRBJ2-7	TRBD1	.	CASSLGQGLLNEQYF	TGTGCCAGCAGCTTAGGACAGGGGTTACTAAACGAGCAGTACTTC
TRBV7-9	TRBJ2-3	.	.	CASSLRLQLSSTDTQYF	TGTGCCAGCAGCTTACGTTTGCAACTCTCTAGCACAGATACGCAGTATTTT
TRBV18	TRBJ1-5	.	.	CASSPGGNNQPQHF	TGTGCCAGCTCACCAGGAGGGAACAATCAGCCCCAGCATTTT
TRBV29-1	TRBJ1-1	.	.	CSAGGTLVTEAFF	TGCAGCGCCGGAGGGACGCTGGTCACTGAAGCTTTCTTT
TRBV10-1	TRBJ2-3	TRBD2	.	CASSPGGVSGTQYF	TGCGCCAGCTCACCGGGGGGGGTGAGCGGTACGCAGTATTTT
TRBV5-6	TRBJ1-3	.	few	CASSLPTGPQGNTIYF	TGTGCCAGCAGCTTACCAACAGGGCCCCAAGGAAACACCATATATTTT
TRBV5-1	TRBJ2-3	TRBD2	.	CASSLGPQRGGSTDTQYF	TGCGCCAGCAGCTTGGGTCCCCAGCGGGGGGGTAGCACAGATACGCAGTATTTT
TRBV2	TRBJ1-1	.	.	CASGRRALEAFF	TGTGCCAGCGGGAGGAGGGCCCTTGAAGCTTTCTTT
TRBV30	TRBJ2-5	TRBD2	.	CAWSERGETQYF	TGTGCCTGGAGTGAGCGGGGGGAGACCCAGTACTTC
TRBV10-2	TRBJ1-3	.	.	CARRGRGNTIYF	TGCGCCAGGCGAGGGAGGGGAAACACCATATATTTT
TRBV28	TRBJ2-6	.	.	CATERRGRAGANVLTF	TGTGCCACCGAGAGGAGGGGGCGAGCCGGGGCCAACGTCCTGACTTTC
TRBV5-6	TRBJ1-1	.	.	CASSSYSEAFF	TGTGCCAGCAGCTCGTATAGTGAAGCTTTCTTT
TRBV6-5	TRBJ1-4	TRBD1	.	CASRRQGGEKLFF	TGTGCCAGCAGAAGACAGGGGGGGGAAAAACTGTTTTTT
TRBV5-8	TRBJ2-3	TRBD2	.	CASSLATGGTDTQYF	TGTGCCAGCAGCTTGGCTACGGGGGGTACAGATACGCAGTATTTT
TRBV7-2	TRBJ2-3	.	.	CASSLGGQHTDTQYF	TGTGCCAGCAGCTTAGGGGGACAACACACAGATACGCAGTATTTT
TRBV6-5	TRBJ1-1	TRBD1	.	CASSRAGQVNTEAFF	TGTGCCAGCAGTCGCGCGGGACAGGTGAACACTGAAGCTTTCTTT